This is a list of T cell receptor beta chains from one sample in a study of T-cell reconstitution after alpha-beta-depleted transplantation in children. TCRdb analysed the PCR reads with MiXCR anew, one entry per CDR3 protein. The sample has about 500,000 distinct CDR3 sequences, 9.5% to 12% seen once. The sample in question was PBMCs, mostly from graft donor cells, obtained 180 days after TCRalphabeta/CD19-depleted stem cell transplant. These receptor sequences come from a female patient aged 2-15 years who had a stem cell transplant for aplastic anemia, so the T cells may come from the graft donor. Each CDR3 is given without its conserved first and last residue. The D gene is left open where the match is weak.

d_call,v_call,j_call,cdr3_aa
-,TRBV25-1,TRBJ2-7,ASSGVVYEQY
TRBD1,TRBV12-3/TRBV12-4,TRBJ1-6,ASREGQKNSPLH
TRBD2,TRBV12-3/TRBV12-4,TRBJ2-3,ASSLSGSGTDTQY
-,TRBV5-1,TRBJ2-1,ASSLEATGNEQF
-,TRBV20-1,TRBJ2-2,SAPRGRASGGELF
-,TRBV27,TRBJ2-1,ASSSWQWSSYNEQF
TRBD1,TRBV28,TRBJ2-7,ASTSGTGIYEQY
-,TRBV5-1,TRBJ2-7,ASSLDNDYNYEQY
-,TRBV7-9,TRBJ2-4,ASSLGVGELAKNIQY
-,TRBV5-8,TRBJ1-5,ASSLPLGQNQPQH
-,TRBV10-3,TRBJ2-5,AISESLQKETQY
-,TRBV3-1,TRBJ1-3,ASSQGGRGRRGNTIY
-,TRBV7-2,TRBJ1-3,ASSETLDRLSGNTIY
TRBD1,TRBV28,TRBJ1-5,ASNFQGVSNQPQH
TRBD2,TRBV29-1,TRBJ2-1,SVEVAGGPYEQF
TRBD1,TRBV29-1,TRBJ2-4,SAEVGGAGYIQY
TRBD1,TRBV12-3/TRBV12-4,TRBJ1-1,ASSLRDSPKEAF
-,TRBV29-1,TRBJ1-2,SVEDRRFNYGYT
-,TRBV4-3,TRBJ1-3,ASSQDTGTSGNTIY
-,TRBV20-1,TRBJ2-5,SARDFRGAETQY
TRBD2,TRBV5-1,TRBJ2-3,ASSPGRSGRVHPRADTQY
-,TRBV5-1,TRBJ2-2,ASSLIPPQATNTGELF
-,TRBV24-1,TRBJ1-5,ATSESTNVNNQPQH
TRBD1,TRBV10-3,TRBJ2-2,AMTGIANTGELF
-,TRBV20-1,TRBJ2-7,SATGHPSSYEQY
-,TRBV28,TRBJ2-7,ASTTPGSYYEQY
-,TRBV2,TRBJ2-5,ASKGGYGETQY
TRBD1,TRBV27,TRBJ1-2,ASSQRQGAVSGYT
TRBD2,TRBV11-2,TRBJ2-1,ASRQAGGYNEQF
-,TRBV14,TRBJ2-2,ASSQNADPITGELF
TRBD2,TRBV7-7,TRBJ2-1,ASSLEGSGSSYNEQF
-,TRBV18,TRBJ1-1,ASSLMFRGLHTEAF
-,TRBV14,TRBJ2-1,ASSQIRDVKQF
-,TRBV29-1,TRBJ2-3,SVEVRTRTDTQY
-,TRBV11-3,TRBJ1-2,ASSPRSLDYGYT
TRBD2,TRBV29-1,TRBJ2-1,SAARGILAGADNEQF
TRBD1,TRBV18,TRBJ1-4,ASSPTDLQGEKLF
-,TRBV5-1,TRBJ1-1,ASSPEGRNTEAF
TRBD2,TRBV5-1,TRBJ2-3,ASSLVLAGASDTQY